These T cell receptor beta chains were read from a single sample in a study of T-cell reconstitution after alpha-beta-depleted transplantation in children. MiXCR, run by TCRdb on the PCR reads, gives a single entry per CDR3 protein. The sample contains fewer than 700,000 distinct CDR3 sequences, around 13% of which appear only once. The sample consisted of PBMCs, mostly from graft donor cells, taken 360 days after TCRalphabeta/CD19-depleted stem cell transplant. The source of these receptors is a male patient between 10 and 17 years old who had a stem cell transplant for acute myeloid leukemia, so the T cells may come from the graft donor. Each CDR3 is given with its conserved first and last residue. The D gene is left open where the match is weak. The size entry is marked missing in some rows and otherwise reads once, few, many or a size class.

j_call v_call clone_size d_call cdr3_nt cdr3_aa
TRBJ2-5 TRBV10-3 . . TGTGCCATCAGTGACCTGGCCGTCGGGGAGACCCAGTACTTC CAISDLAVGETQYF
TRBJ2-5 TRBV10-3 many . TGTGCCATCAGTGAGTCGGGCGGCAGAGAGACCCAGTACTTC CAISESGGRETQYF
TRBJ2-1 TRBV2 . TRBD1 TGTGCCAGCAGCTTGACAGGGGGCGGGTGGAGCTCCTACAATGAGCAGTTCTTC CASSLTGGGWSSYNEQFF
TRBJ2-7 TRBV29-1 many . TGCAGCGTTCTGGACAGCGCCTACGAGCAGTACTTC CSVLDSAYEQYF
TRBJ2-7 TRBV7-2 many . TGTGCCAGCAGCCCCTATCGAGGGGGGTACGAGCAGTACTTC CASSPYRGGYEQYF
TRBJ2-1 TRBV24-1 . . TGTGCCACCAGTGATGTCCGGGACAACCCCTACAATGAGCAGTTCTTC CATSDVRDNPYNEQFF
TRBJ2-1 TRBV29-1 many TRBD2 TGCAGCGTCGCAACTAGCGGGACGGCAGGTGAGCAGTTCTTC CSVATSGTAGEQFF
TRBJ2-7 TRBV4-3 . . TGCGCCAGCAGCTCAGGGCAGGACTACTTTTTGGGCGAGCAGTACTTC CASSSGQDYFLGEQYF
TRBJ2-3 TRBV7-2 few TRBD2 TGTGCCAGCAGCTTAGTAGGGCTAGCGGGTTCAGATACGCAGTATTTT CASSLVGLAGSDTQYF
TRBJ1-1 TRBV12-3/TRBV12-4 . . TGTGCCAGCATTCCAACGGGGGGCTTGGACACTGAAGCTTTCTTT CASIPTGGLDTEAFF
TRBJ2-7 TRBV5-1 few . TGCGCCAGCAGCGCCAACAGCCACTCCTCCTACGAGCAGTACTTC CASSANSHSSYEQYF
TRBJ1-1 TRBV5-1 . TRBD1 TGCGCCAGCAGTTTGACAGGGGCTGGGGAAGCTTTCTTT CASSLTGAGEAFF
TRBJ2-7 TRBV7-2 few TRBD2 TGTGCCAGCAGCTTCACCCTTAGCGGGAGGACCGAGCAGTACTTC CASSFTLSGRTEQYF
TRBJ1-2 TRBV5-1 many . TGCGCCAGCAGCGTCCTGGGCAGAGACTACACCTTC CASSVLGRDYTF
TRBJ2-2 TRBV28 many . TGTGCCAGCACCTTCGGAGAAATCGCGAACACCGGGGAGCTGTTTTTT CASTFGEIANTGELFF
TRBJ2-3 TRBV5-1 . TRBD2 TGCGCCAGCAGCCCCTGGACTAGCGGGGGAGGGGATACGCAGTATTTT CASSPWTSGGGDTQYF
TRBJ2-1 TRBV5-1 many . TGCGCCAGCAGCCCGGCGGGCGGCGTTGAGCAGTTCTTC CASSPAGGVEQFF
TRBJ2-7 TRBV9 many . TGTGCCAGCAGCGTAGCTAGTGGCAGTCCCTACGAGCAGTACTTC CASSVASGSPYEQYF
TRBJ2-5 TRBV7-6 few . TGTGCCAGCAGCTTACATCCACAGCACTCTCAAGAGACCCAGTACTTC CASSLHPQHSQETQYF
TRBJ2-3 TRBV19 many TRBD2 TGTGCCAGTAGTCGGGAGGGTACGCAGTATTTT CASSREGTQYF
TRBJ2-6 TRBV7-9 . . TGTGCCAGCAGCCCTCGGTTGGTGGCCAACGTCCTGACTTTC CASSPRLVANVLTF
TRBJ2-7 TRBV29-1 few TRBD1 TGCAGCGTTGAAGGGACAGGGTACTACGAGCAGTACTTC CSVEGTGYYEQYF
TRBJ2-5 TRBV29-1 few . TGCAGCGTGGGTCACCCGGAGACCCAGTACTTC CSVGHPETQYF
TRBJ2-1 TRBV7-9 . . TGTGCCAGCAGCTTACTCACAGGGTGGAATAGCAATGAGCAGTTCTTC CASSLLTGWNSNEQFF
TRBJ2-1 TRBV7-6 few TRBD1 TGTGCCAGCAGCTTAGCGGTCGGGACAGCTAGCTCCTACAATGAGCAGTTCTTC CASSLAVGTASSYNEQFF
TRBJ2-7 TRBV29-1 many . TGCAGCGTTGAGCAGGGTAGTGTTTACGAGCAGTACTTC CSVEQGSVYEQYF
TRBJ2-7 TRBV20-1 many TRBD2 TGCAGTGCTTCGGGACTAGCGGGAGTCGAGCAGTACTTC CSASGLAGVEQYF
TRBJ2-1 TRBV2 few TRBD2 TGTGCCAGCAGTGATATAGGCGGGAGGCACTACAATGAGCAGTTCTTC CASSDIGGRHYNEQFF
TRBJ2-1 TRBV5-1 . . TGCGCCAGCAGCTTAAGAGAGCTAGCCTACAATGAGCAGTTCTTC CASSLRELAYNEQFF
TRBJ2-5 TRBV20-1 many TRBD2 TGCAGTGCTAGGAGACTAGCTCAAGAGACCCAGTACTTC CSARRLAQETQYF
TRBJ2-6 TRBV11-2 few . TGTGCCAGCAGCTTAGGAACCATGGTCCGGGCAATGGCCAACGTCCTGACTTTC CASSLGTMVRAMANVLTF
TRBJ2-7 TRBV20-1 . TRBD2 TGCAGTGCTAGAGAGACCATGGGACTAGCGGCCTACGAGCAGTACTTC CSARETMGLAAYEQYF
TRBJ2-7 TRBV11-2 few TRBD1 TGTGCCAGCAGCCCACAGGGGGGCAGGAAGGAGGACGAGCAGTACTTC CASSPQGGRKEDEQYF
TRBJ1-5 TRBV7-8 few . TGTGCCAGCAGCTTAGAGGGGGGGCGACCCCAGCATTTT CASSLEGGRPQHF
TRBJ2-7 TRBV30 few TRBD2 TGTGCCTGGAGGATCAGCGGGAGGAACTCCTACGAGCAGTACTTC CAWRISGRNSYEQYF
TRBJ1-1 TRBV10-3 . . TGTGCCACTTGTAGAGGAGGGGGGAATCGAGCTTTCTTT CATCRGGGNRAFF
TRBJ2-7 TRBV3-1 . TRBD1 TGTGCCAGCAGCCAAGCCACCCCAGGGGGAAGCTCCTACGAGCAGTACTTC CASSQATPGGSSYEQYF
TRBJ2-2 TRBV7-9 once . TGTGCCAGCAGCTTAGCAGGGGCCCTGAACACCGGGGAGCTGTTTTTT CASSLAGALNTGELFF
TRBJ2-7 TRBV10-3 few . TGTGCCATCAGTGAGCGTCCCCGCTACGAGCAGTACTTC CAISERPRYEQYF
TRBJ2-2 TRBV7-2 . TRBD1 TGTGCCAGCAGAACCGGACAGGGACAACTTAAGGGGGAGCTGTTTTTT CASRTGQGQLKGELFF
TRBJ2-1 TRBV21-1 few . TGTGCCAGCAGCAAGATTAGCAGTAATGAGCAGTTCTTC CASSKISSNEQFF
TRBJ2-1 TRBV3-1 few . TGTGCCAGCAGCCAAGTACGGAGTCGCAATGAGCAGTTCTTC CASSQVRSRNEQFF
TRBJ2-3 TRBV29-1 . TRBD1 TGCAGCGTTTCTACAGGGGGGACAGATACGCAGTATTTT CSVSTGGTDTQYF
TRBJ2-7 TRBV20-1 . TRBD1 TGCAGTGCTGCCGGGACAGCTTACGAGCAGTACTTC CSAAGTAYEQYF
TRBJ2-1 TRBV9 . TRBD2 TGTGCCAGCAGCGGTCCGGGACTAGCGGGAGAAACCCACTACAATGAGCAGTTCTTC CASSGPGLAGETHYNEQFF
TRBJ2-5 TRBV18 few TRBD2 TGTGCCAGCTCACCATCGTTTCGGGAGGGGAGAGAGACCCAGTACTTC CASSPSFREGRETQYF
TRBJ2-5 TRBV20-1 . . TGCAGTGCCCAACGGCTTGTCGACCAAGAGACCCAGTACTTC CSAQRLVDQETQYF
TRBJ2-1 TRBV4-3 few . TGCGCCAGCAGCCAACTGGTTGGAGAGCCCTACAATGAGCAGTTCTTC CASSQLVGEPYNEQFF
TRBJ2-2 TRBV7-6 . . TGTGCCAGCAGCTTTCGCACCGGGGAGCTGTTTTTT CASSFRTGELFF
TRBJ2-7 TRBV29-1 . . TGCAGCGTTCTGGCGGACTTTCTTTATTCCTACGAGCAGTACTTC CSVLADFLYSYEQYF